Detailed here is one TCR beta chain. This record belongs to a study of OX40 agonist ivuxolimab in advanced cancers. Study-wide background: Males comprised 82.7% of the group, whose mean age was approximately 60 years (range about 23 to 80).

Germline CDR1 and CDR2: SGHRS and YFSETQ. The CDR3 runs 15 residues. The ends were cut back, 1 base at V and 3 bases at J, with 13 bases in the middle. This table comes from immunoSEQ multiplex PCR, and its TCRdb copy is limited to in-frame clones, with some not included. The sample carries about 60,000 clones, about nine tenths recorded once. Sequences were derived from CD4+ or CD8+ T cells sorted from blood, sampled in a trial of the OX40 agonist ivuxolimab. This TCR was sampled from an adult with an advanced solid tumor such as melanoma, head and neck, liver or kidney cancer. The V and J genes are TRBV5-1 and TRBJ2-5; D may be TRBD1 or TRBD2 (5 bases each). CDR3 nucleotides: TGCGCCAGCAGCTTGTATGGGACGGAAGAAGAGACCCAGTACTTC. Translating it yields CASSLYGTEEETQYF.